The entry that follows covers one TCR beta chain sequence. The antigen is unknown. The data are from a study of beta chain features in type 1 diabetes. Broader study findings: Shorter templates may be favored by PCR, equally so in patients and controls. Patients with type 1 diabetes carried fewer insertions and had more deletions at their VDJ junctions.

One heparinised draw of blood, averaging roughly 120 mL, came from each donor. Sequencing targeted expressed TCRB transcripts, as all isolated RNA had been reverse transcribed. Method: immunoSEQ multiplex PCR; TCRdb's copy keeps in-frame clones and lacks some. The sample includes approximately 160,000 clones, 8.1% seen only once; the top ten take 0.55% to 0.75%. V dropped 4 bases and J dropped 15; count of bases not matched to a gene: 6. The germline V gene encodes CDR1 SGDLS and CDR2 YYNGEE. CDR3 length: 13 residues. Sequencing was carried out using central memory CD4+ T cells from blood. The chain employs TRBV9 and TRBJ2-1; 14 nucleotides line up with TRBD2. The sequence was obtained from a man between 18 and 35 years old in good health. Written as DNA, the CDR3 is TGTGCCAGCAGCCCGACTAGCGGGGGGGCATCGTTCTTC. Protein sequence: CASSPTSGGASFF.